What follows are 14 T cell receptor beta chains derived from one specimen sequenced in a study of blood T cells in healthy people across ages. PCR was performed a second time for about 7 to 11 cycles using a sample-barcoded 5' primer and a J-beta primer mix. MiXCR, applied by TCRdb to the 5' RACE reads, yields one record per CDR3 protein. The table lists around 1,500,000 distinct CDR3 sequences, roughly 27% of them singletons. The specimen sequenced was blood. The receptors originated from a woman aged 25 to 39 in good health.

This CDR3 reads CASSLVVAKPQHF. In nucleotides, the CDR3 is TGTGCCAGCAGCTTAGTTGTGGCTAAGCCCCAGCATTTT. J is TRBJ1-5 and V is TRBV7-2; D unclear. The CDR3 spans 13 residues. Trimming took off 1 base at V and 8 bases at J, with 9 bases between the two ends. The germline V gene encodes CDR1 SGHTA and CDR2 FQGNSA.

This clonotype has more than one count but fewer than ten. The rearrangement uses TRBV29-1 and TRBJ2-5; possibly TRBD1 or TRBD2 for D (6 bases each). Per germline, CDR1 SQVTM and CDR2 ANQGSEA. With 3 bases removed from V and 5 bases from J, the gap between germline ends came to 13 bases. The CDR3 is made up of 13 amino acids. DNA of the CDR3: TGCAGCGTTGAGGGGGGCCTCTGGGAGACCCAGTACTTC. Translation: CSVEGGLWETQYF. The full variable domain, its missing parts supplied by reference TRBV29-1 and TRBJ2-5, is SAVISQKPSRDICQRGTSLTIQCQVDSQVTMMFWYRQQPGQSLTLIATANQGSEATYESGFVIDKFPISRPNLTFSTLTVSNMSPEDSSIYLCSVEGGLWETQYFGPGTRLLVL.

The rearrangement joins TRBV5-1 to TRBJ1-2; 7 bases are a match to TRBD1. The V and J ends lost 3 bases and 4 bases, in that order; junction bases with no gene match: 9. The CDR3 spans 15 residues. Germline CDR1 SGHRS, CDR2 YFSETQ. The CDR3 DNA reads as TGCGCCAGCAGCTGGGATGCGACAGGGTTCTATGGCTACACCTTC. Amino acids: CASSWDATGFYGYTF.

This chain connects TRBV20-1 to TRBJ2-5; 9 positions match TRBD2. This CDR3 is built from 15 residues. Per germline, CDR1 DFQATT and CDR2 SNEGSKA (reference sequence). The junction had 9 bases not matched to a gene; V was cut back by 3 bases and J by 4 bases. CDR3 coding DNA: TGCAGTGCTAGTCAGATAGCGGGGGTATCAGAGACCCAGTACTTC. This translates into CSASQIAGVSETQYF.

This clonotype was counted many times. CDR3 nucleotide sequence: TGCAGTGCTAGAGAGGGTAGCGGGAGGATCGGCCCAGATACGCAGTATTTT. Protein product: CSAREGSGRIGPDTQYF. V is TRBV20-1 and J is TRBJ2-3; 10 nucleotides agree with TRBD2. The CDR3 is made up of 17 amino acids. Germline CDR1 is DFQATT and CDR2 is SNEGSKA (reference sequence). V was clipped by 0 bases and J by 4 bases; unmatched bases: 10.

There are many counts of this clonotype. The chain links TRBV20-1 to TRBJ2-7, with 7 bases aligning to TRBD2. The CDR3 totals 12 residues. V gave up 0 bases and J gave up 7 bases; unmatched junction bases: 3. CDR1 and CDR2 (germline): DFQATT, SNEGSKA (reference sequence). CDR3 in amino acids: CSARDDGREQYF. For the CDR3, the DNA is TGCAGTGCTAGAGATGACGGGAGGGAGCAGTACTTC.

This clonotype was seen ten or more times. This chain links TRBV7-9 with TRBJ1-2; TRBD1 agrees at 11 bases. CDR3 length: 15 residues. Germline V lookup: CDR1 SEHNR, CDR2 FQNEAQ (reference sequence). With 1 base clipped from V and 3 bases from J, the junction kept 1 base outside the gene matches. DNA for the CDR3: TGTGCCAGCAGCTTAGGGGACAGGGGGTACTATGGCTACACCTTC. Translating it yields CASSLGDRGYYGYTF.

There are many counts of this clonotype. The chain has TRBV20-1 and TRBJ2-7; tentatively, D is TRBD1 (5 bases). With 0 bases removed from V and 2 bases from J, the gap between germline ends came to 8 bases. CDR1 and CDR2 (germline): DFQATT, SNEGSKA (reference sequence). The CDR3 covers 13 residues. CDR3 region: CSARDDRTYEQYF. The CDR3 DNA sequence: TGCAGTGCTAGAGACGACAGAACCTACGAGCAGTACTTC.

The chain carries TRBV28 and TRBJ1-2; D is possibly TRBD1 (5 bases). Between the trimmed V and J ends, which lost 6 bases and 4 bases, there was a span of 15 bases. This CDR3 spans 14 amino acids. Germline V gene sequence: CDR1 MDHEN, CDR2 SYDVKM. The CDR3 nucleotides read TGTGCCAGCAGGCCGCAGGGTGTACGCTATGGCTACACCTTC. This encodes CASRPQGVRYGYTF.

This clonotype was recorded a few times. The V gene is TRBV6-5, the J gene TRBJ2-7; 10 bases are shared with TRBD2. With 4 bases clipped from V and 0 bases from J, the junction kept 3 bases outside the gene matches. Germline V gives CDR1 MNHEY, CDR2 SVGAGI. The CDR3 length is 15 residues. This CDR3 reads CASSSSGGISYEQYF. The CDR3 DNA is TGTGCCAGCAGTTCTAGCGGGGGTATCTCCTACGAGCAGTACTTC.

This sequence joins TRBV7-9 and TRBJ2-3, with D perhaps given as TRBD1 or TRBD2 (5 bases each). From germline, CDR1 is SEHNR and CDR2 FQNEAQ (reference sequence). This CDR3 contains 16 residues. Trimming took off 5 bases at V and 3 bases at J, with 18 bases between the two ends. In nucleotides, the CDR3 is TGTGCCAGCAGCGGGATTGGGGGAGCTGGGACAGATACGCAGTATTTT. Translation gives CASSGIGGAGTDTQYF.

The sample holds a few counts of this clonotype. This sequence joins TRBV20-1 and TRBJ2-3, with 14 bases matching TRBD2. In germline, CDR1 is DFQATT, CDR2 SNEGSKA (reference sequence). The CDR3 extends over 15 amino acids. J lost 8 bases, V lost 3 bases, and 7 bases had no gene match. This CDR3 reads CSARRLAGGSGTQYF. CDR3 bases: TGCAGTGCTAGGCGACTAGCGGGGGGGAGTGGTACGCAGTATTTT.

The V and J genes are TRBV7-2 and TRBJ2-7, with 9 bases aligning to TRBD1. The CDR3 has 15 residues. V lost 6 bases and J lost 3; bases outside the gene matches: 9. In germline, CDR1 is SGHTA, CDR2 FQGNSA. The CDR3 here is CASRFRDRVGYEQYF. The CDR3 coding sequence is TGTGCCAGCAGGTTCCGGGACAGGGTGGGCTACGAGCAGTACTTC.

V gene TRBV21-1 combines with J gene TRBJ2-3; whether TRBD1, the table's D call, matches the DNA was not checked. TRBV21-1 is tagged as a pseudogene. The CDR3 spans 15 residues. CDR3 sequence (DNA): TGTGCCAGCAGCACCGACAGGGCTGGAACAGATACGCAGTATTTT. It is translated as CASSTDRAGTDTQYF.